A selection of T cell receptor beta chains follows, all from one sample in a study of Graves' ophthalmopathy and Graves' hyperthyroidism. TCRdb fed the multiplex PCR reads into MiXCR, producing one record per CDR3 protein. The repertoire holds 600,000 to 950,000 distinct CDR3 sequences, with roughly 40% as singletons. The sample was peripheral blood. The source of these receptors is an adult man with Graves' ophthalmopathy. CDR3s include the opening cysteine and the closing phenylalanine or tryptophan. Each record gives: clone size, D gene, CDR3 length, V gene, J gene, CDR3 protein, CDR3 DNA. The D gene is left open where the match is weak. Rows may omit the clone size; those that give it use once, few, many or a size class.

>-|-|15|TRBV10-3|TRBJ1-3
CASRDPGTSGNTIYF
TGTGCCAGCAGGGATCCAGGGACCTCTGGAAACACCATATATTTT
>-|TRBD1|14|TRBV28|TRBJ2-7
CASRPGTGVREQYF
TGTGCCAGCAGACCCGGGACAGGGGTTCGGGAGCAGTACTTC
>-|TRBD2|15|TRBV10-3|TRBJ2-7
CAISEGGGGSWEQYF
TGTGCCATCAGTGAGGGGGGGGGTGGATCCTGGGAGCAGTACTTC
>-|TRBD1|14|TRBV11-1|TRBJ1-6
CASSWPGGDSPLHF
TGTGCCAGCAGCTGGCCAGGGGGGGATTCACCCCTCCACTTT
>-|-|13|TRBV11-1|TRBJ2-7
CASSVEQAYEQYF
TGTGCCAGCAGCGTTGAGCAAGCCTACGAGCAGTACTTC
>-|-|15|TRBV5-1|TRBJ2-7
CASSQGGGQAYEQYF
TGCGCCAGCAGCCAAGGAGGGGGGCAGGCCTACGAGCAGTACTTC
>-|-|17|TRBV7-6|TRBJ2-2
CASTDLVKKSNTGELFF
TGTGCCAGCACGGATCTAGTGAAAAAATCGAACACCGGGGAGCTGTTTTTT
>many|-|16|TRBV29-1|TRBJ1-4
CSVKGGGGATNEKLFF
TGCAGCGTAAAGGGGGGAGGGGGAGCAACTAATGAAAAACTGTTTTTT
>-|-|16|TRBV7-9|TRBJ2-5
CASSRGYADYQETQYF
TGTGCCAGCAGCCGAGGTTATGCTGACTACCAAGAGACCCAGTACTTC
>many|-|12|TRBV7-9|TRBJ1-4
CASSSGRQKLFF
TGTGCCAGCAGCTCGGGACGGCAAAAACTGTTTTTT
>-|-|12|TRBV2|TRBJ1-2
CAIVRGAYGYTF
TGTGCCATAGTAAGGGGGGCCTATGGCTACACCTTC
>many|-|13|TRBV29-1|TRBJ2-2
CSVDGKNTGELFF
TGCAGCGTTGATGGCAAGAACACCGGGGAGCTGTTTTTT
>many|-|14|TRBV7-9|TRBJ1-1
CAKLPLQGVTEAFF
TGTGCCAAACTACCTCTACAGGGTGTAACTGAAGCTTTCTTT
>-|-|14|TRBV19|TRBJ1-1
CASTKLTGNTEAFF
TGTGCCAGTACCAAATTGACGGGGAACACTGAAGCTTTCTTT
>-|-|13|TRBV19|TRBJ2-2
CASKDTNTGELFF
TGTGCCAGTAAAGACACGAACACCGGGGAGCTGTTTTTT
>many|-|15|TRBV10-3|TRBJ1-2
CAISGRGLANYGYTF
TGTGCCATCAGTGGCAGAGGTTTAGCTAACTATGGCTACACCTTC
>-|-|16|TRBV15|TRBJ1-6
CATSSSPRGTGSPLHF
TGTGCCACCAGCAGTTCCCCCCGGGGTACAGGTTCACCCCTCCACTTT
>many|TRBD1|14|TRBV10-3|TRBJ1-5
CATADRGEGKPQHF
TGTGCCACTGCGGACAGGGGGGAAGGGAAACCCCAGCATTTT
>-|TRBD1|16|TRBV24-1|TRBJ2-2
CATNEDRVKDTGELFF
TGTGCCACCAATGAGGACAGGGTAAAGGACACCGGGGAGCTGTTTTTT
>few|-|16|TRBV20-1|TRBJ1-5
CSATGLPVSGNQPQHF
TGCAGTGCCACCGGATTACCCGTAAGCGGCAATCAGCCCCAGCATTTT
>many|TRBD1|14|TRBV7-8|TRBJ2-5
CASSIRDSGETQYF
TGTGCCAGCAGCATCCGGGACAGTGGAGAGACCCAGTACTTC
>many|-|15|TRBV9|TRBJ2-5
CASSDVLGARETQYF
TGTGCCAGCAGCGACGTTTTGGGGGCGCGGGAGACCCAGTACTTC
>many|TRBD1|14|TRBV20-1|TRBJ2-5
CSARDNRGLETQYF
TGCAGTGCTAGAGATAACAGGGGGCTGGAGACCCAGTACTTC
>many|-|14|TRBV2|TRBJ1-4
CASSESGVFEKLFF
TGTGCCAGCAGTGAAAGCGGGGTATTTGAAAAACTGTTTTTT
>-|-|15|TRBV11-2|TRBJ2-7
CASSLVGPSRNEQYF
TGTGCCAGCAGCTTAGTAGGACCCAGCAGGAATGAGCAGTACTTC
>once|-|12|TRBV25-1|TRBJ2-5
CASSQAPLSQYF
TGTGCCAGCAGCCAAGCTCCACTGAGCCAGTACTTC
>many|-|14|TRBV7-8|TRBJ1-4
CASSLDRIGEKLFF
TGTGCCAGCAGCCTAGACAGGATAGGTGAAAAACTGTTTTTT
>-|TRBD1|13|TRBV6-6|TRBJ1-2
CASREGQGVGYTF
TGTGCCAGCAGAGAGGGACAGGGCGTCGGCTACACCTTC